This TCR beta chain emerged from a study of T cell changes during pregnancy in multiple sclerosis. The CDR3 is 13 amino acids. Germline loops: CDR1 LGHNA, CDR2 YSLEER. Deletions cut 4 bases from V and 1 base from J, with 7 bases between. Measured with immunoSEQ multiplex PCR; TCRdb has only the in-frame clones, and not every one. This table holds around 49,000 clones, nearly 90% found once. This clonotype originated in a female donor in good health, enrolled as a control in a pregnancy study. The V gene is TRBV4-3, the J gene TRBJ1-1; tentative D call: TRBD1 (6 bases). This sample comprised peripheral blood, obtained after pregnancy. CDR3 amino acids: CASSPTGNTEAFF. In DNA form, the CDR3 reads TGCGCCAGCAGCCCGACAGGGAACACTGAAGCTTTCTTT.